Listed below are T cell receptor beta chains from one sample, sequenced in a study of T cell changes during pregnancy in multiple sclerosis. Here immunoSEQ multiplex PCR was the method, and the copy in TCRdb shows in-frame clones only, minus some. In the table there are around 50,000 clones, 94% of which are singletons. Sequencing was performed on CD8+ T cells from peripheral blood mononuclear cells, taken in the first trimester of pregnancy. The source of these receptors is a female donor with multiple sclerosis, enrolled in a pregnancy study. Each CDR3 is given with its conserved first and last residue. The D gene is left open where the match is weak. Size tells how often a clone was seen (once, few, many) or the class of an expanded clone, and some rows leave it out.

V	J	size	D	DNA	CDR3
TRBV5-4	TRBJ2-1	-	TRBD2	TGTGCCAGCAGCTTGGGGACTAGCGACTACAATGAGCAGTTCTTC	CASSLGTSDYNEQFF
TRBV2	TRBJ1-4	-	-	TGTGCCAGCAGTGAAGCCCCCGTGAGGACTAATGAAAAACTGTTTTTT	CASSEAPVRTNEKLFF
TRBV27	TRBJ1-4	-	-	TGTGCCAGCAGTTTATCGGTCGGGGGGAGTGAAAAACTGTTTTTT	CASSLSVGGSEKLFF
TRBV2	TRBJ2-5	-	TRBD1	TGTGCCAGCAGGGTGGGACAGCTCCAAGAGACCCAGTACTTC	CASRVGQLQETQYF
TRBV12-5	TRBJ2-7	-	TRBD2	TGTGCTAGTGGTTACCTAGCGGGGACCTACGAGCAGTACTTC	CASGYLAGTYEQYF
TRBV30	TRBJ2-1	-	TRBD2	TGTGCCTGGAGTGTAACTAGCGGAGCACGCGACAATGAGCAGTTCTTC	CAWSVTSGARDNEQFF
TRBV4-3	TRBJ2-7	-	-	TGCGCCAGCAGCCAAGATTCGGGGAGCGAGCAGTACTTC	CASSQDSGSEQYF
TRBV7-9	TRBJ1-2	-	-	TGTGCCAGCAGCTTCGCCGCAGGGTATGGCTACACCTTC	CASSFAAGYGYTF
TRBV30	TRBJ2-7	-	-	TGTGCCTGGAGTGGGGCAGGGGCACTCTACGAGCAGTACTTC	CAWSGAGALYEQYF
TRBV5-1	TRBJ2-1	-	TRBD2	TGCGCCAGCAGCTGGGGACTAGCGGGAGGCTACAATGAGCAGTTCTTC	CASSWGLAGGYNEQFF
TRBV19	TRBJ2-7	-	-	TGTGCCAGTAGCCCGGGAGCCCACTACGAGCAGTACTTC	CASSPGAHYEQYF
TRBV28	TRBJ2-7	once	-	TGTGCCAGCAGTAGTACCGGGACTGGGACCTACGAGCAGTACTTC	CASSSTGTGTYEQYF
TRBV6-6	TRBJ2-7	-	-	TGTGCCAGCAGTCCGACAGGCGATGGATACGAGCAGTACTTC	CASSPTGDGYEQYF
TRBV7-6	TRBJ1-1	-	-	TGTGCCAGCAGCTTAGCAGGGGTGATCACTGAAGCTTTCTTT	CASSLAGVITEAFF
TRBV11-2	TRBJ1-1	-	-	TGTGCCAGCAGCTTAGGGGGAGGGAACACTGAAGCTTTCTTT	CASSLGGGNTEAFF
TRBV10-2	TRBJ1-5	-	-	TGCGCCAGCAGGGGGGGGGCTTCGGGCAATCAGCCCCAGCATTTT	CASRGGASGNQPQHF
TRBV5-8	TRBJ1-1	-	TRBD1	TGTGCCAGCAGCTTGGTACGGACAGGGGGCACTGAAGCTTTCTTT	CASSLVRTGGTEAFF
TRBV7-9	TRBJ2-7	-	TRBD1	TGTGCCAGCAGCTTAAACAGGGGCCAACTCTCCTACGAGCAGTACTTC	CASSLNRGQLSYEQYF